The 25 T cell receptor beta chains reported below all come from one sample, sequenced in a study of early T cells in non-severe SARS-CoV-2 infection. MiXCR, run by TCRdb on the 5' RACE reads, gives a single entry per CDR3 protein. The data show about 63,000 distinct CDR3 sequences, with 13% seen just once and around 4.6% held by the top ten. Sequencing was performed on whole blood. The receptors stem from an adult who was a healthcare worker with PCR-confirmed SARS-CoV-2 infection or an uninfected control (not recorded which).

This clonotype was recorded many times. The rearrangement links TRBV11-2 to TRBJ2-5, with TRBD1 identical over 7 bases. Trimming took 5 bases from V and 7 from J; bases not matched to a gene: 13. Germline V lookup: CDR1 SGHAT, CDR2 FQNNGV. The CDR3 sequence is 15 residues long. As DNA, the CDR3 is TGTGCCAGCAGCCACCCCGGGACAGCGGACGCGACCCAGTACTTC. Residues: CASSHPGTADATQYF. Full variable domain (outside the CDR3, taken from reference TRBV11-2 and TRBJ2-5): EAGVAQSPRYKIIEKRQSVAFWCNPISGHATLYWYQQILGQGPKLLIQFQNNGVVDDSQLPKDRFSAERLKGVDSTLKIQPAKLEDSAVYLCASSHPGTADATQYFGPGTRLLVL.

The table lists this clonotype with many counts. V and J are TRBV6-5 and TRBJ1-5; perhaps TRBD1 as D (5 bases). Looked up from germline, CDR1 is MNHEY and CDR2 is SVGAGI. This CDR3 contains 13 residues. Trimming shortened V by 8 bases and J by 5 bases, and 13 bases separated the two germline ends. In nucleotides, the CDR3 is TGTGCCAGCGGACCGCAGGGAGATCAGCCCCAGCATTTT. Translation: CASGPQGDQPQHF.

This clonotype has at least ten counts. The CDR3 here is CASSIMERAGANVLTF. The CDR3 DNA reads TGTGCCAGTAGTATAATGGAACGAGCTGGGGCCAACGTCCTGACTTTC. The chain uses TRBV19 and TRBJ2-6; D is uncertain. V was clipped by 2 bases and J by 2 bases, with 10 bases between them. The CDR3 covers 16 residues. Germline V gene data show CDR1 as LNHDA and CDR2 as SQIVND (reference sequence).

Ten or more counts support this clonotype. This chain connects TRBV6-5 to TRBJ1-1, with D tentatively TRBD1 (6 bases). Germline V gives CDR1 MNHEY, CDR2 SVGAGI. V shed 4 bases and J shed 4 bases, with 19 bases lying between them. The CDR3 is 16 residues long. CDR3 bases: TGTGCCAGCAGTTTTCGACAGGCCCGACGGAGCACTGAAGCTTTCTTT. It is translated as CASSFRQARRSTEAFF.

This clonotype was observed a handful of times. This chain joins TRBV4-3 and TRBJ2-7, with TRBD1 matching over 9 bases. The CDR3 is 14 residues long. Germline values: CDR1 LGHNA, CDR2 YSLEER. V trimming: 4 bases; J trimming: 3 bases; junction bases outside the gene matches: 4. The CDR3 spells CASSRGQGDYEQYF. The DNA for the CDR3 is TGCGCCAGCAGCCGGGGACAGGGTGACTACGAGCAGTACTTC.

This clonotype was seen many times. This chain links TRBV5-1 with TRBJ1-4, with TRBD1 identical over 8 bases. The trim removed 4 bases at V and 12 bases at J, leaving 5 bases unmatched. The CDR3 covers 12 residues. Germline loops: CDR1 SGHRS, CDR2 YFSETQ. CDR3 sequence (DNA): TGCGCCAGCAGCGAGACAGGGGTGGAACTGTTTTTT. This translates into CASSETGVELFF.

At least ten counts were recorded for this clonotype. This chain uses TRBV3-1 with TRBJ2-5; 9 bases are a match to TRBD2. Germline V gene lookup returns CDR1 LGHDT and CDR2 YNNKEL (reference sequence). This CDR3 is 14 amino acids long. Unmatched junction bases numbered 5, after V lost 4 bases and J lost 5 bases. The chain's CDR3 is CASSLAGAWETQYF. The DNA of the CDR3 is TGTGCCAGCAGCCTAGCGGGGGCCTGGGAGACCCAGTACTTC.

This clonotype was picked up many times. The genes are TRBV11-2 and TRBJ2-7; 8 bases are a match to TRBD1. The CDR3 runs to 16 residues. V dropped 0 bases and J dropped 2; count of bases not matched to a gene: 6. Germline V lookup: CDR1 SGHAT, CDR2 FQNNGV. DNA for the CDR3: TGTGCCAGCAGCTTAGAGGAGACAGGGGCCGCCTACGAGCAGTACTTC. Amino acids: CASSLEETGAAYEQYF. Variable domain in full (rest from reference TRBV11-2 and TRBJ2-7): EAGVAQSPRYKIIEKRQSVAFWCNPISGHATLYWYQQILGQGPKLLIQFQNNGVVDDSQLPKDRFSAERLKGVDSTLKIQPAKLEDSAVYLCASSLEETGAAYEQYFGPGTRLTVT.

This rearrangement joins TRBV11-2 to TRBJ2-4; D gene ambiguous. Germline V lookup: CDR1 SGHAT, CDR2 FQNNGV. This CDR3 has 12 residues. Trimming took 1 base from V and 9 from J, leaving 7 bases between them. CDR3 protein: CASSLVLGIQYF. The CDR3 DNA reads TGTGCCAGCAGCTTAGTTTTAGGCATTCAGTACTTC.

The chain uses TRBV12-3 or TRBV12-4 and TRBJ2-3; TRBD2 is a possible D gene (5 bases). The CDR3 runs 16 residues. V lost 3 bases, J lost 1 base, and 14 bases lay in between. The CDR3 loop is CASSLSGVEGTDTQYF. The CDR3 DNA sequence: TGTGCCAGCAGTTTGTCCGGGGTCGAGGGCACAGATACGCAGTATTTT.

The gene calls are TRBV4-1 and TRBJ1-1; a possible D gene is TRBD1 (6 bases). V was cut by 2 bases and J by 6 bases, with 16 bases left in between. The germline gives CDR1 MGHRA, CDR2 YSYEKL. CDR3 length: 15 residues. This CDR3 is CASSQPDRSNSEAFF. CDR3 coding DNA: TGCGCCAGCAGCCAACCCGACAGGAGTAACTCTGAAGCTTTCTTT.

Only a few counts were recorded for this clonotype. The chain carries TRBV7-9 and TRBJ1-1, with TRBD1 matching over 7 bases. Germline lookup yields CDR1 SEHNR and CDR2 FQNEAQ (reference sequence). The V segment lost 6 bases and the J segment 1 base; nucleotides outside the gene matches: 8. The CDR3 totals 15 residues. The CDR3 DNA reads TGTGCCAGCAGGCAAAACCAGGGGGGGAACACTGAAGCTTTCTTT. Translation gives CASRQNQGGNTEAFF.

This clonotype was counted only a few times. The CDR3 reads CASSAGSGGYGDTQYF. The DNA for the CDR3 is TGTGCCAGCAGCGCCGGCAGCGGGGGGTACGGAGATACGCAGTATTTT. The chain uses TRBV9 and TRBJ2-3, with 9 bases that match TRBD2. Looked up from germline, CDR1 is SGDLS and CDR2 is YYNGEE. This CDR3 is built from 16 residues. V gave up 3 bases and J gave up 5 bases; unmatched junction bases: 10.

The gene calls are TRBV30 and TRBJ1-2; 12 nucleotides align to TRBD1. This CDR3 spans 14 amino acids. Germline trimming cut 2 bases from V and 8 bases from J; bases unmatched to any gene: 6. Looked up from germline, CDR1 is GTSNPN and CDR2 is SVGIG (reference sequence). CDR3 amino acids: CAWSQGQGAQGYTF. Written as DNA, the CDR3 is TGTGCCTGGAGTCAGGGACAGGGGGCTCAAGGCTACACCTTC.

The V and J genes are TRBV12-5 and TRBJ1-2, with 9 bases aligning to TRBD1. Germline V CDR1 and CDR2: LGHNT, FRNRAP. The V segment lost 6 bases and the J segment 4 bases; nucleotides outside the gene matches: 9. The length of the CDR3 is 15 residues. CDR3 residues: CASGYTGGAIYGYTF. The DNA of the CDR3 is TGTGCTAGTGGGTACACAGGGGGCGCGATCTATGGCTACACCTTC. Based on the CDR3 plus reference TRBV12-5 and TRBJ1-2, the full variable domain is DARVTQTPRHKVTEMGQEVTMRCQPILGHNTVFWYRQTMMQGLELLAYFRNRAPLDDSGMPKDRFSAEMPDATLATLKIQPSEPRDSAVYFCASGYTGGAIYGYTFGSGTRLTVV.

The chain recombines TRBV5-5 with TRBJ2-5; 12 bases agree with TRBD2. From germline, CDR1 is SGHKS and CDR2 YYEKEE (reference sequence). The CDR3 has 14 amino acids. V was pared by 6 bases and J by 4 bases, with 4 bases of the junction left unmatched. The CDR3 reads CASTTSGGAETQYF. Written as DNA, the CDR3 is TGTGCCAGCACGACTAGCGGGGGAGCAGAGACCCAGTACTTC.

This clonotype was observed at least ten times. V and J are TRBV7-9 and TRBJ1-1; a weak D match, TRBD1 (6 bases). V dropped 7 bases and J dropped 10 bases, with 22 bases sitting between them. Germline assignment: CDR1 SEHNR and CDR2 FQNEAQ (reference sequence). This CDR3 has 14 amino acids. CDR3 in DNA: TGTGCCAGCATTTTATCTCAGTTCGGGGGGCGAGCTTTCTTT. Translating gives CASILSQFGGRAFF.

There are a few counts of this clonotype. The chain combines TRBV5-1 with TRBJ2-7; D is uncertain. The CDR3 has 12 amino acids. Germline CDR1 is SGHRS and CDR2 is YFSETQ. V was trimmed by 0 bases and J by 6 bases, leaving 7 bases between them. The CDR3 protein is CASSLGYSEQYF. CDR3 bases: TGCGCCAGCAGCTTGGGCTACTCCGAGCAGTACTTC.

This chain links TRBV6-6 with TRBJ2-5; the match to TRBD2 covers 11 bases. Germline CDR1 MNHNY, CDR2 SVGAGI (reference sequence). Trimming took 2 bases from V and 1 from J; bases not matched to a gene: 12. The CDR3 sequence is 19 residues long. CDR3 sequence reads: CASSYPASGGFAPQETQYF. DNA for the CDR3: TGTGCCAGCAGTTACCCCGCTAGCGGGGGGTTTGCCCCCCAAGAGACCCAGTACTTC.

The CDR3 nucleotides read TGCAGTGCGGCTATGGGCGGGAACCTGTTTTTT. It encodes CSAAMGGNLFF. This chain connects TRBV20-1 to TRBJ1-4, with no clear D. V was clipped by 6 bases and J by 14 bases, with 16 bases between them. This CDR3 region has 11 residues. CDR1 DFQATT and CDR2 SNEGSKA come from the germline V gene (reference sequence).

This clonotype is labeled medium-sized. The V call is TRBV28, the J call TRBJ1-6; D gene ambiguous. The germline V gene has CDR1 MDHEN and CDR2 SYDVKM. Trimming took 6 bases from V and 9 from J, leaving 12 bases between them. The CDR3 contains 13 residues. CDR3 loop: CASSSIGRSPLHF. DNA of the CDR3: TGTGCCAGCAGCTCGATTGGCCGTTCACCCCTCCACTTT.

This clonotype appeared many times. CDR3 in DNA: TGTGCCTGGAGACCGGACTTGGGATTCTATGGCTACACCTTC. The encoded protein is CAWRPDLGFYGYTF. The chain links TRBV30 to TRBJ1-2, with no clear D. The CDR3 extends over 14 amino acids. Trimming stripped 3 bases from V and 4 bases from J, with 15 bases between. Looked up from germline, CDR1 is GTSNPN and CDR2 is SVGIG (reference sequence).

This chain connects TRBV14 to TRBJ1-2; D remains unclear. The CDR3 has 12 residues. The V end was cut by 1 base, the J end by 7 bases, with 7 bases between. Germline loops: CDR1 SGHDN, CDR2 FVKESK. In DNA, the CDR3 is TGTGCCAGCAGCCAAGCAGTAGGTGGCTACACCTTC. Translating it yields CASSQAVGGYTF.

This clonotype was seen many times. The CDR3 loop is CASRPRHGATNEKLFF. The DNA of the CDR3 is TGTGCCAGTAGACCACGCCACGGAGCAACTAATGAAAAACTGTTTTTT. The rearrangement uses TRBV19 and TRBJ1-4; unclear D gene. Germline CDR1 and CDR2: LNHDA and SQIVND (reference sequence). This CDR3 is 16 amino acids long. Trimming cost V 6 bases and J 0 bases, with 14 bases left between them.

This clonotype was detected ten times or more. In DNA form, the CDR3 reads TGTGCCAGCAGCCCCCAGGGGCCGACAGAGACCCAGTACTTC. Translation: CASSPQGPTETQYF. This chain joins TRBV14 and TRBJ2-5; D may be TRBD1 (6 bases). CDR1 is SGHDN, CDR2 FVKESK, per germline. The germline V and J ends were trimmed by 4 bases and 4 bases, with 13 bases remaining between them. The CDR3 contains 14 residues.